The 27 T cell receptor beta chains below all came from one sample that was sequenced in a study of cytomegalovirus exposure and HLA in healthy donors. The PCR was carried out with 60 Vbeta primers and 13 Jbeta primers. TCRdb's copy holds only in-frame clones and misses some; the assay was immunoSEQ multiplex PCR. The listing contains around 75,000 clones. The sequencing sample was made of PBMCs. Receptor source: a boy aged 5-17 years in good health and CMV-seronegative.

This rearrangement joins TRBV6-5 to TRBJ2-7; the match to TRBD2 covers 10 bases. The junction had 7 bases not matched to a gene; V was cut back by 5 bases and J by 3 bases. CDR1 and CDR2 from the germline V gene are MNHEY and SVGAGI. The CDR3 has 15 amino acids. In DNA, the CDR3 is TGTGCCAGCAGTCGGGGACTAGCGCCCAACTACGAGCAGTACTTC. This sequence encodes CASSRGLAPNYEQYF.

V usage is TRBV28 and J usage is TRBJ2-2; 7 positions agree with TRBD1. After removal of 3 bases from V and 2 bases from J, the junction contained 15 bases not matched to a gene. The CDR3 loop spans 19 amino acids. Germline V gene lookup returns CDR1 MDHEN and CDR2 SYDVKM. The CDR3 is CASSFGLMTGTSNTGELFF. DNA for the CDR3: TGTGCCAGCAGTTTCGGATTGATGACAGGGACCTCTAACACCGGGGAGCTGTTTTTT.

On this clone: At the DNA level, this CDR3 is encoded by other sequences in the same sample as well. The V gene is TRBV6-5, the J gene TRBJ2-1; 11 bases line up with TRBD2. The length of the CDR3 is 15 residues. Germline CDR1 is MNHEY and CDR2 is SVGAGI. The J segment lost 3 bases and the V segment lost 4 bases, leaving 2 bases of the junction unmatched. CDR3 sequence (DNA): TGTGCCAGCAGTTTAACTAGCGGGGGCTACAATGAGCAGTTCTTC. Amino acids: CASSLTSGGYNEQFF.

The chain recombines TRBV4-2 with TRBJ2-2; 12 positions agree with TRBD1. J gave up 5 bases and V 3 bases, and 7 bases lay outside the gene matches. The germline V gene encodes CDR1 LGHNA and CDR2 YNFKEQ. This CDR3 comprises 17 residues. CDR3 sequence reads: CASSQKTGQGATGELFF. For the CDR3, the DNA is TGTGCCAGCAGCCAGAAAACGGGACAGGGGGCGACCGGGGAGCTGTTTTTT.

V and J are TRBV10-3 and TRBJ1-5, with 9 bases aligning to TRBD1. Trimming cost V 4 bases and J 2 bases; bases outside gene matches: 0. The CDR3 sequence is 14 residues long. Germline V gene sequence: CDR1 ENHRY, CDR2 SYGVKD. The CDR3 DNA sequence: TGTGCCATCAGTGGGACAGGGGGCAATCAGCCCCAGCATTTT. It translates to CAISGTGGNQPQHF.

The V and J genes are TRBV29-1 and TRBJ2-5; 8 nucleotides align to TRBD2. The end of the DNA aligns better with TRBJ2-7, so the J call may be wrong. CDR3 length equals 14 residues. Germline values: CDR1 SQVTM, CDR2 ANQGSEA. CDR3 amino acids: CSVTQREKAYEQYF. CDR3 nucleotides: TGCAGCGTGACTCAGCGGGAGAAAGCCTACGAGCAGTACTTC.

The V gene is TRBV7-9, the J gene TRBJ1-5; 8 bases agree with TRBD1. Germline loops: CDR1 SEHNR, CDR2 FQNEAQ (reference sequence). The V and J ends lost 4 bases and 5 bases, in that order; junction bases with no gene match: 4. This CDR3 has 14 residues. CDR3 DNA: TGTGCCAGCAGCTCGGGACAGGATTATCAGCCCCAGCATTTT. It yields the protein CASSSGQDYQPQHF.

In DNA form, the CDR3 reads TGCGCCAGCAGCTTTAATCCAGGGGGCGCCGGGCAAGAGACCCAGTACTTC. Encoded protein: CASSFNPGGAGQETQYF. This chain joins TRBV5-1 and TRBJ2-5; 8 bases line up with TRBD1. The junction had 11 bases not matched to a gene; V was cut back by 2 bases and J by 2 bases. Germline V gene lookup returns CDR1 SGHRS and CDR2 YFSETQ. The CDR3 is 17 residues long.

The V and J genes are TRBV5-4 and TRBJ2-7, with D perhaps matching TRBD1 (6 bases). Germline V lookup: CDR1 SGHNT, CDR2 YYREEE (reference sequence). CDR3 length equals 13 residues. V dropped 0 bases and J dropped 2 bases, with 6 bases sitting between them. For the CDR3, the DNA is TGTGCCAGCAGCTTGGACAGGGCCTACGAGCAGTACTTC. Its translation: CASSLDRAYEQYF.

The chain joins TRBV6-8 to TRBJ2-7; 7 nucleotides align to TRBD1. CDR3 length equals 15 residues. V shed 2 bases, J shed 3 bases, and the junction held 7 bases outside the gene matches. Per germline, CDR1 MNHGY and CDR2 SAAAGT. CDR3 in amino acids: CASSYLRQGVYEQYF. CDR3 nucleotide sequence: TGTGCCAGCAGTTACCTGAGACAGGGAGTCTACGAGCAGTACTTC.

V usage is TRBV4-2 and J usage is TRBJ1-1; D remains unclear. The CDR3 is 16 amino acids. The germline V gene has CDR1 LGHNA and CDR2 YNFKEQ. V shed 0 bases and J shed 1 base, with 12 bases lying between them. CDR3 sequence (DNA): TGTGCCAGCAGCCAAGAAAGTTCGGGTTGGAACACTGAAGCTTTCTTT. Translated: CASSQESSGWNTEAFF.

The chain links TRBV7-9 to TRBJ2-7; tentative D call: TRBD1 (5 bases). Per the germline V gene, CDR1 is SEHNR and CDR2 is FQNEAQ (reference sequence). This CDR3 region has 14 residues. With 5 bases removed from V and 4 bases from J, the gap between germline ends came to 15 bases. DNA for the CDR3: TGTGCCAGCAGCGCAGTTGGGGCCAAATACGAGCAGTACTTC. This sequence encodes CASSAVGAKYEQYF.

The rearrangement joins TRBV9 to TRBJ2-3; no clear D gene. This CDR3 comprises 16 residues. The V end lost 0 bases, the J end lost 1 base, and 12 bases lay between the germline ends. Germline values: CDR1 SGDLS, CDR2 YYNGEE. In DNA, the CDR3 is TGTGCCAGCAGCGTAGGTGTGGCCCCGCGCACAGATACGCAGTATTTT. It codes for CASSVGVAPRTDTQYF.

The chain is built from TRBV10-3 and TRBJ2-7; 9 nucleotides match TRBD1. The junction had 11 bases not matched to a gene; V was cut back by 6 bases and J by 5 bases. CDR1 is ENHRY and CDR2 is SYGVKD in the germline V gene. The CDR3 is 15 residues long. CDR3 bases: TGTGCCATCAGCGAGGCCGAACAGGGGGCAAACGAGCAGTACTTC. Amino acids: CAISEAEQGANEQYF.

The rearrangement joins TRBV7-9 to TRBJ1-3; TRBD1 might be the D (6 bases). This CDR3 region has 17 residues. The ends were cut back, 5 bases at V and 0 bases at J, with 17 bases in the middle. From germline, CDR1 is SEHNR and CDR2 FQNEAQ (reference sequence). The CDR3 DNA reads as TGTGCCAGCAGCCCGAATCTCCGGGACAACTCTGGAAACACCATATATTTT. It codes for CASSPNLRDNSGNTIYF.

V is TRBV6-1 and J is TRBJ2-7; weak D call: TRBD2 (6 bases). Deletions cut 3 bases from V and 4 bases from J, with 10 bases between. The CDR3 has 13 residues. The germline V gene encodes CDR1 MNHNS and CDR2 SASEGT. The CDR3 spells CASSDAGRYEQYF. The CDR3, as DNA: TGTGCCAGCAGTGACGCAGGGAGGTACGAGCAGTACTTC.

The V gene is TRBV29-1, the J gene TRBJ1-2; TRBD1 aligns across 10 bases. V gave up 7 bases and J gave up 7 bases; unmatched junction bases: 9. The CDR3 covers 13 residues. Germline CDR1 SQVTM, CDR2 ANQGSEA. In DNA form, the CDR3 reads TGCAGCGCTATGGGACAGGGGAATACTGGCTACACCTTC. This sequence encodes CSAMGQGNTGYTF. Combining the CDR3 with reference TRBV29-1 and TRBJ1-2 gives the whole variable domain SAVISQKPSRDICQRGTSLTIQCQVDSQVTMMFWYRQQPGQSLTLIATANQGSEATYESGFVIDKFPISRPNLTFSTLTVSNMSPEDSSIYLCSAMGQGNTGYTFGSGTRLTVV.

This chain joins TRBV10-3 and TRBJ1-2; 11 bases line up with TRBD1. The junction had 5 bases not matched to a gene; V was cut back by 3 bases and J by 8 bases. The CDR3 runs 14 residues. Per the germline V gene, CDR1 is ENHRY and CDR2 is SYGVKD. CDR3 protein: CAISDPDRGQGYTF. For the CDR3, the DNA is TGTGCCATCAGTGACCCGGACAGGGGGCAAGGCTACACCTTC.

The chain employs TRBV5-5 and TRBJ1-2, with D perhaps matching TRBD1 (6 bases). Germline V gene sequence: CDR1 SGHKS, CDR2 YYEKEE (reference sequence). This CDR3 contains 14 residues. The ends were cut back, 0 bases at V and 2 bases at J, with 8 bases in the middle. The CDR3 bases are TGTGCCAGCAGCTTGGGAGGACAGAACTATGGCTACACCTTC. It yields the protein CASSLGGQNYGYTF.

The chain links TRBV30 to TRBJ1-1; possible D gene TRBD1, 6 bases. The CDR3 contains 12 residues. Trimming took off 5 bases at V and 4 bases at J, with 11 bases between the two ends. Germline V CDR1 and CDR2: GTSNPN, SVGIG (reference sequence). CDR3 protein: CAWCQGSTEAFF. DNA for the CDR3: TGTGCCTGGTGCCAGGGGAGCACTGAAGCTTTCTTT.

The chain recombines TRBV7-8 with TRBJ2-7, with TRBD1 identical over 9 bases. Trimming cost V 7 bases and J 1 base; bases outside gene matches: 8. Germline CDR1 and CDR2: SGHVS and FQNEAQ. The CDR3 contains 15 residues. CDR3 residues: CASKPRTGVSYEQYF. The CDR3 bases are TGTGCCAGCAAACCGAGGACAGGGGTATCCTACGAGCAGTACTTC.

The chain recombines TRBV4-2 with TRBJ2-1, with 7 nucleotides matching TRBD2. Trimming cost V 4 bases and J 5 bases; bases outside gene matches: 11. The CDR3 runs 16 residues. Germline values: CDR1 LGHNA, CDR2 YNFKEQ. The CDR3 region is CASSRFPPGGNNEQFF. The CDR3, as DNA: TGTGCCAGCAGCCGTTTCCCCCCGGGGGGTAACAATGAGCAGTTCTTC.

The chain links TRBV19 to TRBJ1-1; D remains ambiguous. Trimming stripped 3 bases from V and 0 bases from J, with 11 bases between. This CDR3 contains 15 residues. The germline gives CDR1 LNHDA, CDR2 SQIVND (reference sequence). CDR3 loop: CASSIPRQLNTEAFF. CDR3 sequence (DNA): TGTGCCAGTAGTATCCCGCGGCAGTTGAACACTGAAGCTTTCTTT.

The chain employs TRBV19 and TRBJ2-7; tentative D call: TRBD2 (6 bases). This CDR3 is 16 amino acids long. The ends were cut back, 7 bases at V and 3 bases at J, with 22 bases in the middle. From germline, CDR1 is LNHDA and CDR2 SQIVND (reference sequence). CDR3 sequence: CASKRGSAGKDYEQYF. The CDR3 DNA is TGTGCCAGTAAACGTGGGTCGGCGGGGAAGGACTACGAGCAGTACTTC.

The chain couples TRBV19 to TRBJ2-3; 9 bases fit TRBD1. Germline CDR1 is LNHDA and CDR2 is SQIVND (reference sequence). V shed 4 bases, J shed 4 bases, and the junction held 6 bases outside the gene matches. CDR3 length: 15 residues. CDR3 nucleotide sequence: TGTGCCAGTAGTACCCTACAGGGGGCGGCAGATACGCAGTATTTT. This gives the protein CASSTLQGAADTQYF.

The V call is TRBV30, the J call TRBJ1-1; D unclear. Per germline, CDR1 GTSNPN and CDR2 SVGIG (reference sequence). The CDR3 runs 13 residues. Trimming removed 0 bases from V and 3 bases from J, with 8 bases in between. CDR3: CAWSVLMDTEAFF. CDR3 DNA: TGTGCCTGGAGTGTACTTATGGACACTGAAGCTTTCTTT.

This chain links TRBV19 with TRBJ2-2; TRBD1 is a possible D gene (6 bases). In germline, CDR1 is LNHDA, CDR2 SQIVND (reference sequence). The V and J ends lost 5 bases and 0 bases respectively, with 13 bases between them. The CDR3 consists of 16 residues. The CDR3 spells CASSRRDTANTGELFF. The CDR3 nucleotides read TGTGCCAGTAGTCGCCGGGACACCGCGAACACCGGGGAGCTGTTTTTT.